This TCR beta chain was recovered during a study of Graves' ophthalmopathy and Graves' hyperthyroidism. Looking at the study overall: A follow-up of 18 months without ophthalmopathy meant that hyperthyroidism was stable.

Study findings and constraints: In separating ophthalmopathy from stable hyperthyroidism, a 13-signature model achieved 87.88% sensitivity and about 80% specificity. The model flagged ophthalmopathy progression at 55% to 71% sensitivity and 72% to 75% specificity.

The table lists this clonotype with many counts. Its antigen is not known. Germline V lookup: CDR1 PRHDT, CDR2 FYEKMQ (reference sequence). Between the trimmed V and J ends, which lost 2 bases and 3 bases, there was a span of 8 bases. The CDR3 contains 13 residues. Amplification of TCR beta CDR3 regions used RNA transcripts. First-round RT-PCR used HTBI primers; second-round multiplex PCR followed. TCRdb independently ran MiXCR on the multiplex PCR reads; one entry per CDR3 protein. Of roughly 1.1 million distinct CDR3 sequences listed, 36% are singletons. This receptor was taken from an adult man with Graves' hyperthyroidism. Sample: peripheral blood or thyroid tissue (not recorded which). The chain carries TRBV13 and TRBJ2-7, with TRBD1 as a possible D gene (6 bases). The CDR3 DNA reads TGTGCCAGCAGCTTAAGGGGGAACTACGAGCAGTACTTC. This encodes CASSLRGNYEQYF. Full variable domain (missing parts from reference TRBV13 and TRBJ2-7): AAGVIQSPRHLIKEKRETATLKCYPIPRHDTVYWYQQGPGQDPQFLISFYEKMQSDKGSIPDRFSAQQFSDYHSELNMSSLELGDSALYFCASSLRGNYEQYFGPGTRLTVT.